The present entry profiles one TCR beta chain with its context. Its cognate antigen is unknown. This sample was included in a study of T cells after yellow fever vaccination. Each CDR3 protein is one row after TCRdb ran MiXCR on the 5' RACE reads. This table has about 240,000 distinct CDR3 sequences, 6.9% appearing once. CDR1 is SGHKS and CDR2 is YYEKEE in the germline V gene (reference sequence). The CDR3 extends over 14 amino acids. Trimming cost V 6 bases and J 2 bases; bases outside gene matches: 5. Whole-study results and caveats: In post-booster samples, most primary-vaccination clones reappeared (about 97% CD4, around 87% CD8). There was a small share of clonotypes that showed up in both the CD4 and CD8 compartments. Abundant contaminating clonotypes from the bulk population could appear in FACS-sorted repertoires.

The sequencing here drew on CD4+ T cells sorted from PBMCs, taken 15 days after the yellow fever booster vaccination. This clonotype originated in a man aged 30 to 39 who received the YFV17D yellow fever vaccine. The J gene is TRBJ1-2, the V gene TRBV5-5; 9 bases match TRBD1. CDR3 region: CASTVDRGNYGYTF. The DNA for the CDR3 is TGTGCCAGCACCGTGGACAGGGGCAACTATGGCTACACCTTC. The full variable domain, its missing parts supplied by reference TRBV5-5 and TRBJ1-2, is DAGVTQSPTHLIKTRGQQVTLRCSPISGHKSVSWYQQVLGQGPQFIFQYYEKEERGRGNFPDRFSARQFPNYSSELNVNALLLGDSALYLCASTVDRGNYGYTFGSGTRLTVV.